The 11 T cell receptor beta chains presented below share a single source sample, sequenced in a study of post-analysis software for immune sequencing data. Study-wide results and limits: In patients, TRBV5-6, TRBV5-1 and TRBV20-1 belonged to roughly five TRBV segments found more frequently than in controls.

Carried by the TCR beta cDNA libraries were unique molecular identifiers. TCRdb fed the PCR reads into MiXCR, producing one record per CDR3 protein. The repertoire has 150,000 to 200,000 distinct CDR3 sequences, 30% of them found once; the top ten carry roughly 1.6%. These TCRs are of unknown antigen specificity. The sample consisted of blood. These receptors came from a girl aged 5-17 years with multiple sclerosis.

Regarding this clonotype: One junction end does not reproduce the germline sequence, and a read error may be involved. This rearrangement joins TRBV5-4 to TRBJ2-7, with 9 positions matching TRBD1. The CDR3 totals 15 residues. Germline V lookup: CDR1 SGHNT, CDR2 YYREEE (reference sequence). The CDR3: CAGSSPGQGFHEQYF. The CDR3 bases are TGTGCCGGCAGCTCTCCGGGACAGGGTTTCCACGAGCAGTACTTC.

The sample holds many counts of this clonotype. This chain joins TRBV27 and TRBJ2-1, with 9 bases that match TRBD2. CDR3 length: 16 residues. Trimming took 3 bases from V and 3 from J; bases not matched to a gene: 6. Germline values: CDR1 MNHEY, CDR2 SMNVEV (reference sequence). CDR3 nucleotide sequence: TGTGCCAGCAGTTTCATAGCGGGAGTTCTCTACAATGAGCAGTTCTTC. Protein product: CASSFIAGVLYNEQFF.

Worth noting for this clonotype: With a much larger clone just one base away, this may be a read error. The CDR3 reads CSVAGTTDNDQFF. The CDR3 DNA reads as TGCAGCGTGGCCGGGACAACCGACAATGACCAGTTCTTC. The chain recombines TRBV29-1 with TRBJ2-1; the D gene is possibly TRBD1 (6 bases). Germline assignment: CDR1 SQVTM and CDR2 ANQGSEA. The CDR3 loop spans 13 amino acids.

This chain connects TRBV7-8 to TRBJ2-1; D not resolved. V was cut by 5 bases and J by 8 bases, with 16 bases left in between. The CDR3 has 14 amino acids. Germline V gene data show CDR1 as SGHVS and CDR2 as FQNEAQ. The CDR3 loop reads CASSPQLPRDEQFF. The DNA for the CDR3 is TGTGCCAGCAGCCCACAGCTCCCTCGCGATGAGCAGTTCTTC.

The sample holds many counts of this clonotype. This chain uses TRBV29-1 with TRBJ2-7; TRBD1 might be the D (6 bases). CDR3 length: 12 residues. Germline CDR1 is SQVTM and CDR2 is ANQGSEA. Trimming stripped 6 bases from V and 4 bases from J, with 13 bases between. Written as DNA, the CDR3 is TGCAGCGTCTTTCAGGACAGTTACGAGCAGTACTTC. Its translation is CSVFQDSYEQYF.

The table lists this clonotype with a few counts. The junction departs from germline at one end; a sequencing error may be responsible. The V gene is TRBV6-5, the J gene TRBJ1-1; TRBD1 agrees at 7 bases. The CDR3 consists of 14 residues. CDR1 and CDR2 (germline): MNHEY, SVGAGI. The CDR3 spells CASSPGGENTEAFF. The CDR3 DNA follows: TGTGCCAGCAGTCCAGGGGGAGAGAACACTGAGGCTTTCTTT.

In this sample, this clonotype turned up a few times. The rearrangement joins TRBV5-6 to TRBJ2-1; D is unresolved. V lost 1 base to trimming and J lost 8 bases, with 13 bases between them. The CDR3 consists of 14 residues. The germline V gene has CDR1 SGHDT and CDR2 YYEEEE. CDR3 nucleotides: TGTGCCAGCAGCTTGAGTCCTGGTAGCCATGAGCAGTTCTTC. This encodes CASSLSPGSHEQFF.

Ten or more counts support this clonotype. The V call is TRBV20-1, the J call TRBJ2-4; 11 positions match TRBD2. This CDR3 contains 13 residues. In germline, CDR1 is DFQATT, CDR2 SNEGSKA (reference sequence). The chain's CDR3 is CSLGTSGVNIQYF. As DNA, the CDR3 is TGCAGCCTTGGGACTAGCGGAGTAAACATTCAGTACTTC.

V and J are TRBV29-1 and TRBJ1-1; TRBD1 agrees at 7 bases. The V gene's germline CDR1 is SQVTM and CDR2 ANQGSEA. This CDR3 region has 11 residues. V shed 6 bases, J shed 7 bases, and the junction held 5 bases outside the gene matches. The CDR3 nucleotides are TGCAGCGTGAGGGGGACAGATGAAGCTTTCTTT. The encoded protein is CSVRGTDEAFF.

The chain carries TRBV5-1 and TRBJ2-7, with 9 bases matching TRBD2. Germline V gene sequence: CDR1 SGHRS, CDR2 YFSETQ. This CDR3 has 15 residues. V gave up 4 bases and J gave up 0 bases; unmatched junction bases: 5. The CDR3 nucleotides are TGCGCCAGCAGCACGGCGGGGGGGAGCTCCTACGAGCAGTACTTC. The encoded protein is CASSTAGGSSYEQYF.

As for this clonotype: Just one base apart from a much larger clone, this may be a read error. The genes are TRBV29-1 and TRBJ1-1; D is uncertain. The CDR3 is made up of 13 amino acids. V lost 5 bases and J lost 4, with 14 bases in between. CDR1 is SQVTM, CDR2 ANQGSEA, per germline. The CDR3 DNA reads TGCAGCGTTAAGCTGAACTCGGGCACTGAAGCTTTCTTT. Its translation: CSVKLNSGTEAFF.